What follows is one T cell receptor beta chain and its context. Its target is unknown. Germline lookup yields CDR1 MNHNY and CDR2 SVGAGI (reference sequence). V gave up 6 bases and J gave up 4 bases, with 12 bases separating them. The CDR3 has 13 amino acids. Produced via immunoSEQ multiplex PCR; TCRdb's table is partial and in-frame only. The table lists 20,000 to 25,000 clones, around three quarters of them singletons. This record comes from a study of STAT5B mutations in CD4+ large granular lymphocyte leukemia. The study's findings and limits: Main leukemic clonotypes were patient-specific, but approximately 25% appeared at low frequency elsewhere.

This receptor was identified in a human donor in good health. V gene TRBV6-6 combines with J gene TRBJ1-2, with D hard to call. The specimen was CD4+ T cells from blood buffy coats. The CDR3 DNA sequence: TGTGCCAGCAGCCTCGACGGAGTCTATGGCTACACCTTC. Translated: CASSLDGVYGYTF.